The 4 T cell receptor beta chains below were found in one sample sequenced in a study of cytomegalovirus exposure and HLA in healthy donors. Researchers ran the PCR with 60 Vbeta and 13 Jbeta primers. The repertoire was sequenced with immunoSEQ multiplex PCR; TCRdb's copy has only in-frame clones and lacks some. The table records 150,000 to 200,000 clones, 80% to 85% of them present only once. The material sequenced was PBMCs. These receptors were collected from a woman in her 40s in good health and CMV-seronegative.

V usage is TRBV5-6 and J usage is TRBJ2-3; no clear D. CDR1 SGHDT and CDR2 YYEEEE come from the germline V gene. V lost 1 base and J 0 bases, leaving 9 bases between the germline ends. The CDR3 contains 15 residues. The CDR3 reads CASSLSFSSTDTQYF. DNA for the CDR3: TGTGCCAGCAGCTTGAGCTTCTCTAGCACAGATACGCAGTATTTT. The variable domain in full, with the rest retrieved from reference TRBV5-6 and TRBJ2-3, is DAGVTQSPTHLIKTRGQQVTLRCSPKSGHDTVSWYQQALGQGPQFIFQYYEEEERQRGNFPDRFSGHQFPNYSSELNVNALLLGDSALYLCASSLSFSSTDTQYFGPGTRLTVL.

This sequence joins TRBV7-8 and TRBJ2-6; no clear D. Germline loops: CDR1 SGHVS, CDR2 FQNEAQ. This CDR3 comprises 16 residues. Trimming pared 3 bases from V and 0 bases from J, leaving 9 bases between. The CDR3 nucleotides read TGTGCCAGCAGCTTGAGGATGAACTCTGGGGCCAACGTCCTGACTTTC. Protein product: CASSLRMNSGANVLTF. Using reference TRBV7-8 and TRBJ2-6 for the parts outside the CDR3, the full variable domain is GAGVSQSPRYKVAKRGQDVALRCDPISGHVSLFWYQQALGQGPEFLTYFQNEAQLDKSGLPSDRFFAERPEGSVSTLKIQRTQQEDSAVYLCASSLRMNSGANVLTFGAGSRLTVL.

This chain links TRBV7-8 with TRBJ2-1, with TRBD1 identical over 7 bases. There are 15 residues in the CDR3. Looked up from germline, CDR1 is SGHVS and CDR2 is FQNEAQ. J lost 2 bases, V lost 6 bases, and 7 bases had no gene match. CDR3 sequence: CASRRGRGTYNEQFF. Here the CDR3 DNA reads TGTGCCAGCAGAAGGGGCAGGGGGACCTACAATGAGCAGTTCTTC.

This chain joins TRBV19 and TRBJ2-2; D may be TRBD2 (5 bases). V dropped 4 bases and J dropped 5 bases, with 8 bases sitting between them. CDR3 size: 13 residues. The germline V gene encodes CDR1 LNHDA and CDR2 SQIVND (reference sequence). CDR3 nucleotides: TGTGCCAGTAGTAAAGGGAGTACCGGGGAGCTGTTTTTT. Amino acid sequence: CASSKGSTGELFF.